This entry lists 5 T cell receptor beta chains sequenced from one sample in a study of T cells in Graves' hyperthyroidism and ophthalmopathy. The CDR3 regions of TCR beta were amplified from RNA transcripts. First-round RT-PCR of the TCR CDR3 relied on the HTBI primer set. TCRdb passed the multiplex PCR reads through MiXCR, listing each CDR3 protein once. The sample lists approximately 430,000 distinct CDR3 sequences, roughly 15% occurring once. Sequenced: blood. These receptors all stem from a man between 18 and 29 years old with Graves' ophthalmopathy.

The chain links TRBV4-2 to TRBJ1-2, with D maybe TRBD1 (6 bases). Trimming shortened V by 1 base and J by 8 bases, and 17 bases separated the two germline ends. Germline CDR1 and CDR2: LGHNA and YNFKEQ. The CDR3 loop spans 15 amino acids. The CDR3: CASSQVVAGGGGYTF. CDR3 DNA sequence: TGTGCCAGCAGCCAAGTCGTGGCGGGGGGCGGAGGCTACACCTTC.

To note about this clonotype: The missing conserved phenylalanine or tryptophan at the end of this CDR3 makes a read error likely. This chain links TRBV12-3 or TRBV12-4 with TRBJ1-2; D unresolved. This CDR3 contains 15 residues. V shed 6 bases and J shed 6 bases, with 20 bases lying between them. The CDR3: CASSPPRPDRDGYTS. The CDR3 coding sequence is TGTGCCAGCAGCCCACCTCGGCCCGACCGAGATGGCTACACCTCC.

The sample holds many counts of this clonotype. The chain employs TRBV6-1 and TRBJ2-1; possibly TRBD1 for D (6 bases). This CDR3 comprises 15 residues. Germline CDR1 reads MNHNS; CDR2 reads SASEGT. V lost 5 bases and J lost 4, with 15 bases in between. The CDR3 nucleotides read TGTGCCAGCAGTCGCACAGGGTTCCCTTACAATGAGCAGTTCTTC. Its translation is CASSRTGFPYNEQFF.

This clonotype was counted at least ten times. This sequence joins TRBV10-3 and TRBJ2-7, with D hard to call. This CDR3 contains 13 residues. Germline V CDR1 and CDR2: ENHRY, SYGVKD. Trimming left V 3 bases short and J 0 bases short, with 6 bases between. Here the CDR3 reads CAISDHGSYEQYF. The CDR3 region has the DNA TGTGCCATCAGTGATCACGGCTCCTACGAGCAGTACTTC.

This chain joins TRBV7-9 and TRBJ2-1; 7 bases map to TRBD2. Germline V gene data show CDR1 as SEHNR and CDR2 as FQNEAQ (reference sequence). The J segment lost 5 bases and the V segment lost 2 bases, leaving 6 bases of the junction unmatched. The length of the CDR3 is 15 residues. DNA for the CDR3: TGTGCCAGCAGCTTACGTGGGAGGGTTGACAATGAGCAGTTCTTC. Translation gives CASSLRGRVDNEQFF.